What follows describes a single TCR beta chain. Antigen: not known. TCRdb fed the reads into MiXCR, producing one record per CDR3 protein. This table holds tens of thousands of distinct CDR3 sequences, over 15% found once. The data derive from a study of T cell repertoires in cytomegalovirus infection. Study in general: Selection of CMV epitopes for the study included recently identified HLA-C-restricted and well-studied HLA-B-restricted ones. Regarding the study as a whole: In two of eight donors, the top clonotype was HLA-C-restricted CMV-specific.

This specimen consisted of CD8+ T cells from cultured PBMCs, obtained from culture after CMV antigen stimulation. This clonotype originated in a human donor in good health (CMV status not recorded). Some clones in this sample may be carry-over from other donors' samples.

DNA for the CDR3: TGTGCCAGCAGCCCGTCGGTAGTCTTCTACGAGCAGTACTTC. This encodes CASSPSVVFYEQYF. The chain has TRBV7-9 and TRBJ2-7; D remains ambiguous. V was clipped by 5 bases and J by 3 bases, with 14 bases between them. Per the germline V gene, CDR1 is SEHNR and CDR2 is FQNEAQ (reference sequence). The CDR3 contains 14 residues.